This T cell receptor beta chain was identified in a study of response to subunit inactivated influenza vaccine. Study findings and constraints: The study's authors posited that every seasonal influenza vaccination enlists few new T cells.

TCRdb itself ran the RT-PCR reads through MiXCR, one entry per CDR3 protein. The sample lists 530,000 or so distinct CDR3 sequences, about an eighth occurring once. V gave up 0 bases and J gave up 3 bases, with 10 bases separating them. In germline, CDR1 is LGHNA, CDR2 YSLEER. CDR3 length: 15 amino acids. This clonotype was counted at least ten times. The target antigen is unknown. The sample was PBMCs from blood, taken on the day of vaccination. The clonotype comes from a man aged 50 to 59 who received an inactivated influenza vaccine. The V gene is TRBV4-3, the J gene TRBJ2-3; weak D call: TRBD2 (5 bases). The CDR3 DNA reads as TGCGCCAGCAGCCAAGATATATCGGGGACAGATACGCAGTATTTT. Protein product: CASSQDISGTDTQYF.